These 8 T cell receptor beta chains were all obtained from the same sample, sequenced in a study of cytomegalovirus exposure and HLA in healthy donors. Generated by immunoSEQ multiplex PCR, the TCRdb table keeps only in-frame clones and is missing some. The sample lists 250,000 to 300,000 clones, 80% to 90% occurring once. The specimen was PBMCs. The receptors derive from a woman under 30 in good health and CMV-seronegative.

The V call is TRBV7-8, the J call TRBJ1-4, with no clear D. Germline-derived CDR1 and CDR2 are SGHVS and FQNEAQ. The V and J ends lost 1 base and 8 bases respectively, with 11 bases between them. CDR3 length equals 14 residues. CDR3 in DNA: TGTGCCAGCAGCTTAGAGAGGGATACCGAAAAACTGTTTTTT. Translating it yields CASSLERDTEKLFF.

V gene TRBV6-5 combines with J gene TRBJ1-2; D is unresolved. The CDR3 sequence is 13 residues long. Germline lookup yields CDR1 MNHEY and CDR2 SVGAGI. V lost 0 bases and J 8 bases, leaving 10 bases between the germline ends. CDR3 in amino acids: CASSYSPYWGYTF. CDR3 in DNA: TGTGCCAGCAGTTACTCGCCCTACTGGGGCTACACCTTC.

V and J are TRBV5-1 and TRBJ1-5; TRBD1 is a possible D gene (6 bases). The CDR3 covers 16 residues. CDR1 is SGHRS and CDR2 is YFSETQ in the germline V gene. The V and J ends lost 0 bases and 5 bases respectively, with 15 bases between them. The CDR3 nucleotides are TGCGCCAGCAGCTTGGGACCGGGACAAGATTATCAGCCCCAGCATTTT. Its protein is CASSLGPGQDYQPQHF.

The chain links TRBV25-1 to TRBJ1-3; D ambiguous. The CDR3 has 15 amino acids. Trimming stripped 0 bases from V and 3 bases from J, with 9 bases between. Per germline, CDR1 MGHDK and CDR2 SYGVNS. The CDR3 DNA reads TGTGCCAGCAGTGAATATCCCGGGAATGGAAACACCATATATTTT. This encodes CASSEYPGNGNTIYF. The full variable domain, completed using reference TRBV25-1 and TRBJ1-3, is EADIYQTPRYLVIGTGKKITLECSQTMGHDKMYWYQQDPGMELHLIHYSYGVNSTEKGDLSSESTVSRIRTEHFPLTLESARPSHTSQYLCASSEYPGNGNTIYFGEGSWLTVV.

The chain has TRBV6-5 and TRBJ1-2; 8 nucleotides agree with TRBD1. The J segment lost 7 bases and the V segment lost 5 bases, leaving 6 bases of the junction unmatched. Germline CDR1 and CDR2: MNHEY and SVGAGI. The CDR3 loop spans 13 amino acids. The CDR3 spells CASSVGQARGYTF. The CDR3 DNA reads TGTGCCAGCAGTGTGGGACAGGCCCGTGGCTACACCTTC.

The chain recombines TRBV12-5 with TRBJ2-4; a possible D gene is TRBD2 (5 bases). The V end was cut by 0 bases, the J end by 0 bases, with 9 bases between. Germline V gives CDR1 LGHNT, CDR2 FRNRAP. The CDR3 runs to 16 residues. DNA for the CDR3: TGTGCTAGTGGTTTGGTACTAGGACTAGCCAAAAACATTCAGTACTTC. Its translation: CASGLVLGLAKNIQYF.

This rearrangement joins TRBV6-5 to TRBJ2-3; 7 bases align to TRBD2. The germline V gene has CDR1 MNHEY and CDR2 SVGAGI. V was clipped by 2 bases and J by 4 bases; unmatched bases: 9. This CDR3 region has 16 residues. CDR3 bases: TGTGCCAGCAGTTACCAGCGGGGCGACTGGGCAGATACGCAGTATTTT. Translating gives CASSYQRGDWADTQYF.

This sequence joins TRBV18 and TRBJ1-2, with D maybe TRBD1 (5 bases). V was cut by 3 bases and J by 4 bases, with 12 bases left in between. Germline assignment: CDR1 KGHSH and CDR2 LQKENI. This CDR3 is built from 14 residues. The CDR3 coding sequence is TGTGCCAGCTCACCCAGGGAGGCCATCTATGGCTACACCTTC. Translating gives CASSPREAIYGYTF. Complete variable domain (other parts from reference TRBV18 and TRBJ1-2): NAGVMQNPRHLVRRRGQEARLRCSPMKGHSHVYWYRQLPEEGLKFMVYLQKENIIDESGMPKERFSAEFPKEGPSILRIQQVVRGDSAAYFCASSPREAIYGYTFGSGTRLTVV.